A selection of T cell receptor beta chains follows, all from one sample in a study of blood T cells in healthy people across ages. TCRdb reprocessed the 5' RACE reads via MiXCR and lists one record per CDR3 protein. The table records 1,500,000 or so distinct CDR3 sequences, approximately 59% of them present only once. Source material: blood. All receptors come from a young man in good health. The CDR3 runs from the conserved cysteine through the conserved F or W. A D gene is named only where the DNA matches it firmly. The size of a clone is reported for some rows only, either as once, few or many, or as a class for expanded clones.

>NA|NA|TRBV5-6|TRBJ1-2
TGTGCCAGCAGCCCAACGGGACGGACCTATGGCTACACCTTC
CASSPTGRTYGYTF
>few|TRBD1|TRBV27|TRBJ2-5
TGTGCCAGCGCCACTGGGGGAACAGGGGGCCAAGAGACCCAGTACTTC
CASATGGTGGQETQYF
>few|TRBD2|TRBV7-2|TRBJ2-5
TGTGCCAGCAGCTTAAGGGGTCTAGCGGGAGGGTCCTCTTGGGAGACCCAGTACTTC
CASSLRGLAGGSSWETQYF
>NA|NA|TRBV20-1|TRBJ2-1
TGCAGTGCTAGGGGCGGGGGCAGCAACAATGAGCAGTTCTTC
CSARGGGSNNEQFF
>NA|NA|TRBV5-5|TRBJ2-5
TGTGCCAGCAGCTTTCTGCAGGGCCAAGAGACCCAGTACTTC
CASSFLQGQETQYF
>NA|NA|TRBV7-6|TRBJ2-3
TGTGCCAGCAGCCCAAGGGGTGTAAATACGCAGTATTTT
CASSPRGVNTQYF
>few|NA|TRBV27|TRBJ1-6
TGTGCCAGCAGTTGGCAGCTCCCCCACTATAATTCACCCCTCCACTTT
CASSWQLPHYNSPLHF
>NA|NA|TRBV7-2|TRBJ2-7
TGTGCCAGCAGCTTAGGGGCAGCCTCTTACGTAGAGCAGTACTTC
CASSLGAASYVEQYF
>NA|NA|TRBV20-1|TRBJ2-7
TGCAGTGCTAGAGGGGGTAGCGTGGACGAGCAGTACTTC
CSARGGSVDEQYF
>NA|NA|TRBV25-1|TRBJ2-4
TGTGCCAGCAGTGAACTGGGGGGCCGTCAGTACTTC
CASSELGGRQYF
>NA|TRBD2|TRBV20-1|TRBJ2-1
TGCAGTGCTAGCCTCCCGACTAGCGGGAAAATTGAGCAGTTCTTC
CSASLPTSGKIEQFF
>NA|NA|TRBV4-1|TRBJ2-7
TGCGCCAGCAGCCAAGATCGAGACAGGAGAAGCACTCACGCCTACGAGCAGTACTTC
CASSQDRDRRSTHAYEQYF
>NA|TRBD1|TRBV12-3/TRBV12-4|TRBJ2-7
TGTGCCAGCAGTTTGGATGGGACAGAATACGAGCAGTACTTC
CASSLDGTEYEQYF
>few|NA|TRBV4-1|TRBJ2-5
TGCGCCAGCAGCCACTCGGACATCGACCACCAAGAGACCCAGTACTTC
CASSHSDIDHQETQYF
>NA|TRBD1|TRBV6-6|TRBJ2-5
TGTGCCAGCAGTTGTGCTCCGGGACAGGGGCGGAGAGAGCAGTACTTC
CASSCAPGQGRREQYF
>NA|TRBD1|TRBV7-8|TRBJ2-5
TGTGCCAGCAGCTCCATAGGACAGGGCCAAGAGACCCAGTACTTC
CASSSIGQGQETQYF
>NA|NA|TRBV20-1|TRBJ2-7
TGCAGTGCGATGGCTAGCGCTCCCTACGAGCAGTACTTC
CSAMASAPYEQYF
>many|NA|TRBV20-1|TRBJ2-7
TGCAGTGCTAGAGATCCCGGCTTTGGGTATGGGCAGTACTTC
CSARDPGFGYGQYF
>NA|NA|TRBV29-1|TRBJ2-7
TGCAGCTTTGGGAAACCTTCTTTTTACGAGCAGTACTTC
CSFGKPSFYEQYF
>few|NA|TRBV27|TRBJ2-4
TGTGCCAGCAGTTACGGGGGCCTAGCCAAAAACATTCAGTACTTC
CASSYGGLAKNIQYF
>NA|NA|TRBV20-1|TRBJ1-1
TGCAGTGCTAGACGCGACGGGAACCCTGAAGCTTTCTTT
CSARRDGNPEAFF
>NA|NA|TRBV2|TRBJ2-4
TGTGCCAGCAGTGAAGCGTCCTTACTCGAAAACATTCAGTACTTC
CASSEASLLENIQYF
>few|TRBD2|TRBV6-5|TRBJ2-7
TGTGCCAGCAGTCCAGGGACTAGCGGGGGGTACGAGCAGTACTTC
CASSPGTSGGYEQYF
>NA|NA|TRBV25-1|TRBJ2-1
TGTGCCAGCAGTTCGACACCCTCCGGGGAGCAGTTCTTC
CASSSTPSGEQFF
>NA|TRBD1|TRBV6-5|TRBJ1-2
TGTGCCAGCAGCTCGGACAGGCTATTCGGTGGCTACACCTTC
CASSSDRLFGGYTF
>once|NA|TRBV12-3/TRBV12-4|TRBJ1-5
TGTGCCAGCAGAAAAGAGGTGATAAGCAATCAGCCCCAGCATTTT
CASRKEVISNQPQHF
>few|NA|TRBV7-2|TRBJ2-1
TGTGCCAGCAGCTTAAGTCCTAACAACAATGAGCAGTTCTTC
CASSLSPNNNEQFF
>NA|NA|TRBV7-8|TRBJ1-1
TGTGCCAGCAGCTCACCGGGAATTGAAGCTTTCTTT
CASSSPGIEAFF
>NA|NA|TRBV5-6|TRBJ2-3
TGTGCCAGCAGCTTCCGGGACTCCAGGTTAGCAGATACGCAGTATTTT
CASSFRDSRLADTQYF
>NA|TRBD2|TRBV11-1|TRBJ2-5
TGTGCCAGCAGCTCCAACGGACTAGCGGGAGTCGGAGAGACCCAGTACTTC
CASSSNGLAGVGETQYF
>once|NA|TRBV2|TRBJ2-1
TGTGCCAGCGATAAGTTTTACAATGAGCAGTTCTTC
CASDKFYNEQFF
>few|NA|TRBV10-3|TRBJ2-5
TGTGCCATCAGTGAGTCAGAACGGCAGGGTCAGGAGACCCAGTACTTC
CAISESERQGQETQYF
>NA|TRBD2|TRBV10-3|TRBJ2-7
TGTGCCATCGGATCACTGACTAGCGGGAGAGGTTACGAGCAGTACTTC
CAIGSLTSGRGYEQYF
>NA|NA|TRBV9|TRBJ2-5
TGTGCCAGCACGTTGTACCAGGGCAGTAACAATGAGCAGTACTTC
CASTLYQGSNNEQYF
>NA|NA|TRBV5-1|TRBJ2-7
TGCGCCAGCAGCGGACTCGCCGGCCGGGAACAACCTCACGAGCAGTACTTC
CASSGLAGREQPHEQYF
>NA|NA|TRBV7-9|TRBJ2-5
TGTGCCAGCAGCTTAGCGGGACCTTACAATGAGCAGTACTTC
CASSLAGPYNEQYF
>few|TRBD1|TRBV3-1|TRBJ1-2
TGTGCCAGCAGTCGACAGGGCTTTGGCTACACCTTC
CASSRQGFGYTF
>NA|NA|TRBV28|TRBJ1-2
TGTGCCAGCAGTTTAAGGTCAGGGCTCTATGGCTACACCTTC
CASSLRSGLYGYTF
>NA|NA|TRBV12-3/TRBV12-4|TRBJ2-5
TGTGCCAGCAGTTCCACGGATCCCGGGGAGACCCAGTACTTC
CASSSTDPGETQYF